A selection of T cell receptor beta chains follows, all from one sample in a study of OX40 agonist ivuxolimab in advanced cancers. Sequencing used immunoSEQ multiplex PCR; TCRdb keeps in-frame clones, though not all of them. The sample lists about 67,000 clones; roughly 82% were seen once. The specimen was CD4+ or CD8+ T cells sorted from blood, collected in a trial of the OX40 agonist ivuxolimab. These receptors came from an adult with an advanced solid tumor such as melanoma, head and neck, liver or kidney cancer. CDR3s include the opening cysteine and the closing phenylalanine or tryptophan. The order of the fields is V gene, CDR3 protein.

TRBV27 CASSTGHPPEGYGYTF
TRBV19 CGAGEGSNQPQHF
TRBV7-8 CASSLATFNWDAYEQYF
TRBV9 CASSTKTGTGNTIYF
TRBV19 CASKETGGIGTDTQYF
TRBV6-4 CASSDTQGTPLHF
TRBV5-1 CASSLAGTRSYEQYF
TRBV5-1 CASSPATGGNTEAFF
TRBV6-5 CASSYRAPGEKLFF
TRBV15 CATSREPGQGDQPQHF
TRBV11-2 CASSSSVRGEKLFF
TRBV5-6 CASSLAGVASYEQYF